The 14 T cell receptor beta chains below come from one sample, sequenced in a study of cytomegalovirus exposure and HLA in healthy donors. It was with 60 Vbeta and 13 Jbeta primers that the PCR ran. This table comes from immunoSEQ multiplex PCR, and its TCRdb copy is limited to in-frame clones, with some not included. The table has about 140,000 clones, about three quarters seen once. Source material: PBMCs. The receptors were sampled from a woman aged 25-40 years in good health and CMV-seronegative.

The J gene is TRBJ2-1, the V gene TRBV27; 12 nucleotides match TRBD2. Trimming took 4 bases from V and 6 from J; bases not matched to a gene: 7. The CDR3 consists of 16 residues. Germline loops: CDR1 MNHEY, CDR2 SMNVEV (reference sequence). For the CDR3, the DNA is TGTGCCAGCAGTTCACACTCTAGCGGGGGGGCCAATGAGCAGTTCTTC. It specifies CASSSHSSGGANEQFF.

The chain has TRBV28 and TRBJ1-2; 8 bases line up with TRBD1. Germline-derived CDR1 and CDR2 are MDHEN and SYDVKM. The CDR3 runs 16 residues. V lost 6 bases to trimming and J lost 3 bases; unmatched junction nucleotides: 12. CDR3 bases: TGTGCCAGCAGCCCAATTGGGACAGGCTATGACTATGGCTACACCTTC. Its translation: CASSPIGTGYDYGYTF.

Comment on this clone: Relative to the germline gene, one junction end is altered; a read error may explain this. This rearrangement joins TRBV2 to TRBJ2-1, with 13 positions matching TRBD2. Germline loops: CDR1 SNHLY, CDR2 FYNNEI. The CDR3 is made up of 13 amino acids. CDR3 sequence reads: CASTELAGGPLVF. The CDR3 nucleotides read TGTGCCAGCACCGAACTAGCGGGGGGGCCCTTGGTCTTC.

J is TRBJ1-4 and V is TRBV5-1; D might be TRBD1 (5 bases). Germline V lookup: CDR1 SGHRS, CDR2 YFSETQ. The CDR3 is 14 amino acids. V was clipped by 6 bases and J by 4 bases, with 13 bases between them. The DNA for the CDR3 is TGCGCCAGCAAACAGGATCCCAATAATGAAAAACTGTTTTTT. Protein sequence: CASKQDPNNEKLFF.

The V call is TRBV10-3, the J call TRBJ1-1, with 11 bases fitting TRBD1. Germline V lookup: CDR1 ENHRY, CDR2 SYGVKD. With 6 bases clipped from V and 3 bases from J, the junction kept 15 bases outside the gene matches. The CDR3 extends over 18 amino acids. Here the CDR3 reads CAISLDTGTGGADTEAFF. The CDR3 DNA sequence: TGTGCCATCAGCCTGGATACAGGGACAGGGGGGGCCGACACTGAAGCTTTCTTT.

This chain links TRBV4-1 with TRBJ1-1, with D unresolved. CDR3 length: 16 residues. V was clipped by 0 bases and J by 1 base, with 12 bases between them. Germline CDR1 and CDR2: MGHRA and YSYEKL. CDR3 in DNA: TGCGCCAGCAGCCAAGATTATTCCAGAACGAACACTGAAGCTTTCTTT. Translation: CASSQDYSRTNTEAFF.

The chain uses TRBV28 and TRBJ2-1; maybe TRBD2 (5 bases). The CDR3 extends over 14 amino acids. V lost 5 bases and J 10 bases, leaving 18 bases between the germline ends. Germline V lookup: CDR1 MDHEN, CDR2 SYDVKM. CDR3 in amino acids: CASSPPRVVREQFF. The CDR3 bases are TGTGCCAGCAGTCCCCCGAGGGTGGTTCGGGAGCAGTTCTTC. The variable domain in full, with the rest retrieved from reference TRBV28 and TRBJ2-1, is DVKVTQSSRYLVKRTGEKVFLECVQDMDHENMFWYRQDPGLGLRLIYFSYDVKMKEKGDIPEGYSVSREKKERFSLILESASTNQTSMYLCASSPPRVVREQFFGPGTRLTVL.

V gene TRBV7-9 combines with J gene TRBJ2-1; D possibly corresponds to TRBD1 (6 bases). V dropped 1 base and J dropped 2 bases, with 12 bases sitting between them. The germline CDR1 and CDR2 sequences are SEHNR and FQNEAQ (reference sequence). The CDR3 sequence is 16 residues long. CDR3 sequence: CASSLGTGSPYNEQFF. Written as DNA, the CDR3 is TGTGCCAGCAGCTTAGGAACAGGGTCTCCCTACAATGAGCAGTTCTTC.

The J gene is TRBJ2-3, the V gene TRBV4-1, with 12 bases identical to TRBD2. In germline, CDR1 is MGHRA, CDR2 YSYEKL. CDR3 length: 19 amino acids. After removal of 4 bases from V and 2 bases from J, the junction contained 13 bases not matched to a gene. DNA of the CDR3: TGCGCCAGCAGCCTAGCCTGGATGAGGACTAGCGGGGACACAGATACGCAGTATTTT. Translating gives CASSLAWMRTSGDTDTQYF.

The CDR3: CASSPTSGRTDTQYF. The CDR3 coding sequence is TGTGCCAGCAGCCCGACGTCGGGTCGTACAGATACGCAGTATTTT. The chain recombines TRBV5-4 with TRBJ2-3, with no clear D. This CDR3 contains 15 residues. Trimming left V 4 bases short and J 3 bases short, with 15 bases between. The V gene's germline CDR1 is SGHNT and CDR2 YYREEE (reference sequence).

The chain employs TRBV5-6 and TRBJ2-1, with TRBD1 matching over 9 bases. The CDR3 totals 17 residues. The trim removed 4 bases at V and 5 bases at J, leaving 13 bases unmatched. The V gene's germline CDR1 is SGHDT and CDR2 YYEEEE. CDR3 sequence reads: CASSTLGGQGSNNEQFF. CDR3 DNA sequence: TGTGCCAGCAGCACGCTAGGAGGACAGGGGTCTAACAATGAGCAGTTCTTC. Using reference TRBV5-6 and TRBJ2-1 for the parts outside the CDR3, the full variable domain is DAGVTQSPTHLIKTRGQQVTLRCSPKSGHDTVSWYQQALGQGPQFIFQYYEEEERQRGNFPDRFSGHQFPNYSSELNVNALLLGDSALYLCASSTLGGQGSNNEQFFGPGTRLTVL.

This sequence joins TRBV19 and TRBJ1-2; D not certain. CDR3 length: 14 residues. Germline V lookup: CDR1 LNHDA, CDR2 SQIVND (reference sequence). Deletions cut 1 base from V and 2 bases from J, with 8 bases between. The CDR3 loop reads CASSIVAGNYGYTF. The CDR3 nucleotides read TGTGCCAGTAGTATAGTCGCAGGAAACTATGGCTACACCTTC. The variable domain in full, with the rest retrieved from reference TRBV19 and TRBJ1-2, is DGGITQSPKYLFRKEGQNVTLSCEQNLNHDAMYWYRQDPGQGLRLIYYSQIVNDFQKGDIAEGYSVSREKKESFPLTVTSAQKNPTAFYLCASSIVAGNYGYTFGSGTRLTVV.

The V gene is TRBV19, the J gene TRBJ2-3; D gene uncertain. Germline V lookup: CDR1 LNHDA, CDR2 SQIVND (reference sequence). The CDR3 extends over 16 amino acids. Trimming took off 3 bases at V and 1 base at J, with 14 bases between the two ends. Written as DNA, the CDR3 is TGTGCCAGTAGTATGATAGTGTCTTACGGCACAGATACGCAGTATTTT. Translating it yields CASSMIVSYGTDTQYF. The entire variable domain, with the rest obtained from reference TRBV19 and TRBJ2-3, is as follows: DGGITQSPKYLFRKEGQNVTLSCEQNLNHDAMYWYRQDPGQGLRLIYYSQIVNDFQKGDIAEGYSVSREKKESFPLTVTSAQKNPTAFYLCASSMIVSYGTDTQYFGPGTRLTVL.

With regard to this clone: Germline and junction disagree at one end, which may indicate a read error. In the same sample, other DNA sequences code for this CDR3. J is TRBJ1-4 and V is TRBV28, with 7 bases lining up with TRBD1. Germline loops: CDR1 MDHEN, CDR2 SYDVKM. The CDR3 has 16 residues. The CDR3 DNA reads as TGTGCCAGCAGTTTAGCCGGGACAGCAACTAACGAAAAACTGTTTTTT. Protein sequence: CASSLAGTATNEKLFF.